This T cell receptor (beta chain) was profiled in a study of blood T cell repertoires in COVID-19 (TCRdb year 2020). At the level of the whole study: Samples from collaborators originated in the United States, Italy and Spain and spanned both the acute and convalescent phases of COVID-19. Sample metadata almost always included a de-identified subject ID, COVID-19 status, age in years and sex. The repertoires were released in a freely available public database intended as a resource for research on the immune response to SARS-CoV-2. Samples were obtained from the ongoing ImmuneRACE study (first 160 participants) and from 1,254 subjects provided by 6 global collaborators. Where available, HLA class I and class II types were obtained from metadata supplied by the sample provider rather than from assay-based typing. Subjects who had been exposed to COVID-19, were actively infected with it, or had recovered from it provided the deeply sampled blood TCRbeta repertoires that made up the dataset. The prospective study material was composed of cDNA or gDNA derived from T cells, B-cell-depleted T cells, or PBMCs. Points the paper makes about the study in general: The amount of clinical and demographic metadata varied by source and participant and was provided uncurated.

The immunoSEQ Assay, a bias-controlled multiplex PCR, was used to amplify TCRbeta CDR3 regions from genomic DNA. On the study's bioinformatics: The number of nucleated cells in each sample was estimated by amplification of reference gene primers within the assay. To quantify the absolute abundance of each unique TCRbeta CDR3 rearrangement, sequence reads were collapsed and filtered. For each sample, productive Simpson clonality was calculated by taking the square root of Simpson's diversity index across productive rearrangements. The table comes from immuneACCESS by way of TCRdb, which keeps in-frame sequences with V and J called. Part of the clones is missing from these tables; in studies checked, under half for an unresolved V gene and the rest for unknown reasons. V, J and clone size reflect that table, while D and trimming were determined from the DNA. Counted in this sample were approximately 110,000 clones; 70% to 90% of them appeared once. The ten biggest clones cover under 6% of the sample.

Worth noting for this clone: Its antigen remains undetermined. The input lacks base qualities; no much larger clone sits a single base away.

The collaborating institutions used their own protocols to collect whole blood in K2EDTA tubes. Collaborator samples were shipped for TCRbeta analysis as frozen whole blood, isolated PBMCs, or DNA extracted from either sample type. CDR1 and CDR2 were assigned from the germline V gene as MDHEN and SYDVKM. V is shortened by 5 bases, J by 1 base, and the region joining them spans 12 bases. There are 15 amino acids in the CDR3, from cysteine to phenylalanine inclusive. Kept here is only the CDR3 DNA, which spans 45 bases and is read in frame from base 1. The sequence is built from TRBV28 and TRBJ1-5; the D segment could be TRBD1, given 6 matching bases. This clonotype was sampled from a woman in her fifties or sixties with acute or convalescent COVID-19. The sequenced sample was peripheral blood. CDR3 loop: CASSPWGRSNQPQHF. The nucleotide sequence reads as follows: TGTGCCAGCAGTCCATGGGGGCGGAGCAATCAGCCCCAGCATTTT.